The rows below give T cell receptor beta chains drawn from one sample of a study of blood T cell repertoires in COVID-19. Libraries were prepared by immunoSEQ multiplex PCR; TCRdb keeps only in-frame clonotypes and omits some of them. The table records about 190,000 clones, over 75% of them present only once. Input material: peripheral blood. These receptors were collected from a man aged 50-60 years who had recovered from COVID-19. The CDR3 runs from the conserved cysteine through the conserved F or W. The order of the fields is J gene, V gene, clone size, D gene, CDR3 protein, CDR3 DNA. A D gene is named only where the DNA matches it firmly. Some rows have no size entry. The others give once, few or many, or a class for an expanded clone.

j_call: TRBJ2-7
v_call: TRBV4-3
clone_size: -
d_call: TRBD2
cdr3_aa: CASSQGGGYEQYF
cdr3_nt: TGCGCCAGCAGCCAGGGGGGGGGTTACGAGCAGTACTTC

j_call: TRBJ2-5
v_call: TRBV30
clone_size: -
d_call: TRBD2
cdr3_aa: CAWKLAGGPGETQYF
cdr3_nt: TGTGCCTGGAAACTAGCGGGAGGGCCCGGGGAGACCCAGTACTTC

j_call: TRBJ2-3
v_call: TRBV7-8
clone_size: -
d_call: TRBD2
cdr3_aa: CASSKGLAGYTDTQYF
cdr3_nt: TGTGCCAGCAGCAAGGGACTAGCGGGATACACAGATACGCAGTATTTT

j_call: TRBJ1-2
v_call: TRBV15
clone_size: -
d_call: -
cdr3_aa: CATSRELRVGGYTF
cdr3_nt: TGTGCCACCAGCAGAGAGCTCAGGGTTGGCGGCTACACCTTC

j_call: TRBJ1-1
v_call: TRBV9
clone_size: once
d_call: -
cdr3_aa: CASSVVSGSGEAFF
cdr3_nt: TGTGCCAGCAGCGTAGTATCAGGGTCCGGTGAAGCTTTCTTT

j_call: TRBJ1-2
v_call: TRBV10-3
clone_size: -
d_call: TRBD1
cdr3_aa: CAISDSGTGVDGYTF
cdr3_nt: TGTGCCATCAGTGACTCCGGGACAGGGGTAGATGGCTACACCTTC

j_call: TRBJ2-7
v_call: TRBV5-4
clone_size: once
d_call: -
cdr3_aa: CASSSQYEQYF
cdr3_nt: TGTGCCAGCAGCTCCCAATACGAGCAGTACTTC

j_call: TRBJ2-5
v_call: TRBV19
clone_size: -
d_call: TRBD1
cdr3_aa: CASSTRDRGHEETQYF
cdr3_nt: TGTGCCAGTAGTACACGGGACAGGGGACACGAAGAGACCCAGTACTTC

j_call: TRBJ1-5
v_call: TRBV5-6
clone_size: -
d_call: TRBD1
cdr3_aa: CASRKTGQGKDQPQHF
cdr3_nt: TGTGCCAGCAGGAAGACCGGACAGGGTAAGGATCAGCCCCAGCATTTT

j_call: TRBJ2-5
v_call: TRBV11-3
clone_size: -
d_call: -
cdr3_aa: CASSLGGGEGETQYF
cdr3_nt: TGTGCCAGCAGCTTAGGAGGGGGAGAAGGCGAGACCCAGTACTTC

j_call: TRBJ2-3
v_call: TRBV18
clone_size: -
d_call: TRBD2
cdr3_aa: CASSPPSGRAFTDTQYF
cdr3_nt: TGTGCCAGCTCACCTCCTAGCGGGAGGGCCTTCACAGATACGCAGTATTTT

j_call: TRBJ2-6
v_call: TRBV25-1
clone_size: once
d_call: -
cdr3_aa: CASRQGSGANVLTF
cdr3_nt: TGTGCCAGCAGGCAGGGTTCCGGGGCCAACGTCCTGACTTTC

j_call: TRBJ2-1
v_call: TRBV4-2
clone_size: once
d_call: -
cdr3_aa: CASSKVRDNEQFF
cdr3_nt: TGTGCCAGCAGTAAAGTCCGGGACAATGAGCAGTTCTTC

j_call: TRBJ2-3
v_call: TRBV19
clone_size: -
d_call: -
cdr3_aa: CAVGRGSTDTQYF
cdr3_nt: TGTGCCGTGGGGAGAGGGAGCACAGATACGCAGTATTTT

j_call: TRBJ1-2
v_call: TRBV5-4
clone_size: -
d_call: TRBD1
cdr3_aa: CASSWDRGRDGYTF
cdr3_nt: TGTGCCAGCAGCTGGGACAGGGGGCGCGATGGCTACACCTTC

j_call: TRBJ1-5
v_call: TRBV19
clone_size: -
d_call: TRBD1
cdr3_aa: CASRRDRDNSNQPQHF
cdr3_nt: TGTGCCAGTAGACGAGACAGGGACAATAGCAATCAGCCCCAGCATTTT

j_call: TRBJ1-1
v_call: TRBV28
clone_size: once
d_call: -
cdr3_aa: CASSLWGGGGTEAFF
cdr3_nt: TGTGCCAGCAGTTTATGGGGGGGAGGAGGGACTGAAGCTTTCTTT

j_call: TRBJ2-3
v_call: TRBV4-2
clone_size: -
d_call: -
cdr3_aa: CASSQDIGSQTGYTQYF
cdr3_nt: TGTGCCAGCAGCCAAGATATAGGTAGCCAGACTGGGTATACGCAGTATTTT

j_call: TRBJ2-7
v_call: TRBV2
clone_size: -
d_call: -
cdr3_aa: CASSDADFIIEYEQYF
cdr3_nt: TGTGCCAGCAGTGATGCGGACTTTATAATCGAGTACGAGCAGTACTTC

j_call: TRBJ1-3
v_call: TRBV19
clone_size: -
d_call: TRBD1
cdr3_aa: CASSPYRDSYSGNTIYF
cdr3_nt: TGTGCCAGTAGCCCGTACCGGGACAGCTACTCTGGAAACACCATATATTTT

j_call: TRBJ2-3
v_call: TRBV3-1/TRBV3-2
clone_size: -
d_call: TRBD2
cdr3_aa: CASSSLAGGPWDTQYF
cdr3_nt: TGTGCCAGCAGCTCCCTAGCGGGAGGGCCTTGGGATACGCAGTATTTT

j_call: TRBJ2-4
v_call: TRBV27
clone_size: once
d_call: -
cdr3_aa: CASRPYRMTAKNIQYF
cdr3_nt: TGTGCCAGCAGGCCGTACAGGATGACAGCCAAAAACATTCAGTACTTC

j_call: TRBJ1-1
v_call: TRBV7-3
clone_size: -
d_call: -
cdr3_aa: CASSFTGFANTEAFF
cdr3_nt: TGTGCCAGCAGCTTTACAGGGTTCGCGAACACTGAAGCTTTCTTT

j_call: TRBJ1-1
v_call: TRBV19
clone_size: medium-sized
d_call: TRBD1
cdr3_aa: CASKTGGTEAFF
cdr3_nt: TGTGCCAGTAAAACAGGGGGCACTGAAGCTTTCTTT

j_call: TRBJ1-2
v_call: TRBV30
clone_size: -
d_call: -
cdr3_aa: CAWSSVYYGYTF
cdr3_nt: TGTGCCTGGAGTTCTGTTTACTATGGCTACACCTTC

j_call: TRBJ2-1
v_call: TRBV3-1/TRBV3-2
clone_size: -
d_call: -
cdr3_aa: CASSTGSSYNEQFF
cdr3_nt: TGTGCCAGCAGCACTGGGAGCTCCTACAATGAGCAGTTCTTC

j_call: TRBJ1-4
v_call: TRBV14
clone_size: few
d_call: -
cdr3_aa: CASSQGRRGYNEKLFF
cdr3_nt: TGTGCCAGCAGCCAAGGGCGTCGAGGGTATAATGAAAAACTGTTTTTT

j_call: TRBJ1-5
v_call: TRBV30
clone_size: few
d_call: -
cdr3_aa: CAWSSGGRTQPQHF
cdr3_nt: TGTGCCTGGAGTTCCGGGGGGAGAACTCAGCCCCAGCATTTT

j_call: TRBJ2-1
v_call: TRBV2
clone_size: -
d_call: -
cdr3_aa: CATRGGNSEQFF
cdr3_nt: TGTGCCACCCGGGGTGGAAACAGTGAGCAGTTCTTC

j_call: TRBJ2-1
v_call: TRBV5-1
clone_size: -
d_call: TRBD2
cdr3_aa: CASSLEIAGGNEQFF
cdr3_nt: TGCGCCAGCAGCTTGGAGATTGCGGGAGGCAATGAGCAGTTCTTC

j_call: TRBJ2-3
v_call: TRBV29-1
clone_size: -
d_call: TRBD2
cdr3_aa: CSVQRPSGGTDTQYF
cdr3_nt: TGCAGCGTCCAGAGGCCTAGCGGGGGCACAGATACGCAGTATTTT

j_call: TRBJ2-7
v_call: TRBV5-4
clone_size: -
d_call: -
cdr3_aa: CASREVPGLSSYEQYF
cdr3_nt: TGTGCCAGCAGGGAAGTCCCGGGACTTAGCTCCTACGAGCAGTACTTC

j_call: TRBJ2-1
v_call: TRBV5-1
clone_size: -
d_call: TRBD2
cdr3_aa: CASSEGLVGGPHEQFF
cdr3_nt: TGCGCCAGCAGCGAGGGCCTGGTGGGAGGGCCCCATGAGCAGTTCTTC

j_call: TRBJ2-2
v_call: TRBV5-1
clone_size: -
d_call: -
cdr3_aa: CASSDLRGNLRNTGELFF
cdr3_nt: TGCGCCAGCAGCGACTTGAGAGGGAATCTGCGGAACACCGGGGAGCTGTTTTTT

j_call: TRBJ2-3
v_call: TRBV24-1
clone_size: -
d_call: TRBD2
cdr3_aa: CATSTSSAGADTQYF
cdr3_nt: TGTGCCACCAGTACGTCTAGCGCGGGAGCAGATACGCAGTATTTT

j_call: TRBJ1-4
v_call: TRBV4-1
clone_size: -
d_call: -
cdr3_aa: CASSSGSTNEKLFF
cdr3_nt: TGCGCCAGCAGCTCAGGGTCAACTAATGAAAAACTGTTTTTT

j_call: TRBJ1-5
v_call: TRBV3-1/TRBV3-2
clone_size: -
d_call: -
cdr3_aa: CASSQAVGRSAQPQHF
cdr3_nt: TGTGCCAGCAGCCAAGCAGTAGGGAGGTCGGCTCAGCCCCAGCATTTT

j_call: TRBJ1-1
v_call: TRBV12-5
clone_size: -
d_call: -
cdr3_aa: CASGRGNTEAFF
cdr3_nt: TGTGCTAGTGGCCGGGGGAACACTGAAGCTTTCTTT

j_call: TRBJ1-2
v_call: TRBV3-1/TRBV3-2
clone_size: few
d_call: -
cdr3_aa: CASSQEDRWGYTF
cdr3_nt: TGTGCCAGCAGCCAAGAAGACAGGTGGGGGTACACCTTC

j_call: TRBJ2-7
v_call: TRBV24-1
clone_size: -
d_call: TRBD1
cdr3_aa: CATSDNRQGSNYEQYF
cdr3_nt: TGTGCCACCAGTGACAACCGACAGGGGTCTAATTACGAGCAGTACTTC

j_call: TRBJ2-7
v_call: TRBV3-1/TRBV3-2
clone_size: -
d_call: TRBD1
cdr3_aa: CASSRRDRGPYEQYF
cdr3_nt: TGTGCCAGCAGCCGCCGGGACAGGGGCCCCTACGAGCAGTACTTC

j_call: TRBJ2-7
v_call: TRBV5-1
clone_size: -
d_call: TRBD2
cdr3_aa: CASSLVAGGPYEQYF
cdr3_nt: TGCGCCAGCAGCTTGGTGGCGGGGGGGCCCTACGAGCAGTACTTC

j_call: TRBJ2-7
v_call: TRBV7-9
clone_size: once
d_call: -
cdr3_aa: CASSQFGRQGYEQYF
cdr3_nt: TGTGCCAGCAGCCAGTTCGGGAGACAGGGCTACGAGCAGTACTTC

j_call: TRBJ2-1
v_call: TRBV28
clone_size: few
d_call: TRBD2
cdr3_aa: CASSTPRASGPQRGSYNEQFF
cdr3_nt: TGTGCCAGCAGTACGCCCCGGGCTAGCGGGCCCCAGAGGGGGTCCTACAATGAGCAGTTCTTC

j_call: TRBJ1-5
v_call: TRBV21-1
clone_size: few
d_call: -
cdr3_aa: CARGKQRIRRDRDGQPQHF
cdr3_nt: TGTGCCAGAGGGAAACAAAGGATCCGGAGGGACAGGGACGGTCAGCCCCAGCATTTT

j_call: TRBJ2-1
v_call: TRBV27
clone_size: -
d_call: TRBD2
cdr3_aa: CASSTGTSGIYEQFF
cdr3_nt: TGTGCCAGCAGTACCGGGACTAGCGGGATCTATGAGCAGTTCTTC

j_call: TRBJ2-2
v_call: TRBV7-2
clone_size: -
d_call: TRBD2
cdr3_aa: CASSPNGGSIAGELFF
cdr3_nt: TGTGCCAGCAGCCCCAATGGCGGGAGTATCGCCGGGGAGCTGTTTTTT

j_call: TRBJ2-7
v_call: TRBV19
clone_size: -
d_call: -
cdr3_aa: CASGNIYEQYF
cdr3_nt: TGTGCCAGCGGGAACATATACGAGCAGTACTTC

j_call: TRBJ1-4
v_call: TRBV19
clone_size: -
d_call: -
cdr3_aa: CASSVTSTINEKLFF
cdr3_nt: TGTGCCAGTAGTGTAACAAGTACAATCAATGAAAAACTGTTTTTT

j_call: TRBJ2-5
v_call: TRBV2
clone_size: -
d_call: TRBD2
cdr3_aa: CASTEGEGQETQYF
cdr3_nt: TGTGCCAGCACCGAAGGGGAGGGTCAAGAGACCCAGTACTTC

j_call: TRBJ2-7
v_call: TRBV19
clone_size: few
d_call: TRBD1
cdr3_aa: CASSAGFQGATSYEQYF
cdr3_nt: TGTGCCAGTAGCGCAGGTTTTCAGGGGGCGACGTCCTACGAGCAGTACTTC

j_call: TRBJ2-2
v_call: TRBV11-2
clone_size: -
d_call: TRBD2
cdr3_aa: CASSLGGTSGSSIEALFF
cdr3_nt: TGTGCCAGCAGCTTAGGGGGGACTAGCGGGAGTTCGATTGAGGCGCTGTTTTTT

j_call: TRBJ1-1
v_call: TRBV7-9
clone_size: -
d_call: -
cdr3_aa: CASSLFGKRGTEAFF
cdr3_nt: TGTGCCAGCAGCTTGTTTGGAAAAAGGGGGACTGAAGCTTTCTTT

j_call: TRBJ1-1
v_call: TRBV5-5
clone_size: -
d_call: -
cdr3_aa: CASSPTGNTEAFF
cdr3_nt: TGTGCCAGCAGCCCGACAGGGAACACTGAAGCTTTCTTT

j_call: TRBJ1-1
v_call: TRBV6-6
clone_size: few
d_call: -
cdr3_aa: CASGPSPNTEAFF
cdr3_nt: TGTGCCAGCGGACCTAGCCCGAACACTGAAGCTTTCTTT

j_call: TRBJ1-5
v_call: TRBV24-1
clone_size: -
d_call: -
cdr3_aa: CATSDSLTVNSNQPQHF
cdr3_nt: TGTGCCACCAGTGATTCCCTGACAGTGAATAGCAATCAGCCCCAGCATTTT